The 14 T cell receptor beta chains below come from one sample, sequenced in a study of blood T cells in healthy people across ages. Together with a sample-barcoded 5' primer, a J-beta primer mix was included in a second PCR lasting about 6 to 12 cycles. One entry per CDR3 protein, called by TCRdb with MiXCR from the 5' RACE reads. The table records hundreds of thousands of distinct CDR3 sequences, 25% to 30% of them present only once. What was sequenced was blood. Source of these receptors: a woman aged 80 or over in good health.

About this clonotype itself: A much bigger clone sits one base away, suggesting this may be a read error. The chain joins TRBV15 to TRBJ2-5; TRBD2 matches at 9 bases. Trimming at V came to 1 base and at J to 4 bases, leaving 4 bases not matched to a gene. This CDR3 has 15 amino acids. In germline, CDR1 is LNHNV, CDR2 YYDKDF (reference sequence). CDR3 sequence: CATSRAGTSSETQYF. CDR3 bases: TGTGCCACCAGCAGAGCCGGGACTAGCTCAGAGACCCAGTACTTC.

The rearrangement uses TRBV5-1 and TRBJ2-1, with TRBD1 identical over 9 bases. CDR1 SGHRS and CDR2 YFSETQ come from the germline V gene. CDR3 length: 18 residues. V lost 4 bases and J lost 4; bases outside the gene matches: 15. The CDR3 region has the DNA TGCGCCAGCAGCCATGAAAATTGGGGGACAGGGAGATACAATGAGCAGTTCTTC. Translated: CASSHENWGTGRYNEQFF.

Concerning this clonotype itself: A clone one base away is much larger, so this may be a read error. The rearrangement links TRBV19 to TRBJ2-5; D may be TRBD1 (6 bases). V was shortened by 5 bases and J by 11 bases, with 24 bases between the two germline ends. This CDR3 region has 15 residues. The germline V gene has CDR1 LNHDA and CDR2 SQIVND (reference sequence). CDR3: CASSPSGRGSNEQYF. The CDR3 DNA reads as TGTGCCAGTAGTCCTAGTGGCAGGGGATCCAATGAGCAGTACTTC. The entire variable domain, with the rest obtained from reference TRBV19 and TRBJ2-5, is as follows: DGGITQSPKYLFRKEGQNVTLSCEQNLNHDAMYWYRQDPGQGLRLIYYSQIVNDFQKGDIAEGYSVSREKKESFPLTVTSAQKNPTAFYLCASSPSGRGSNEQYFGPGTRLLVL.

This clonotype has ten or more counts. V is TRBV5-1 and J is TRBJ2-1; D is ambiguous. Trimming cost V 2 bases and J 10 bases, with 7 bases left between them. Germline CDR1 SGHRS, CDR2 YFSETQ. The CDR3 runs to 11 residues. The CDR3 region has the DNA TGCGCCAGCAGCTTCGCCGTAGAGCAGTTCTTC. Translated, it gives CASSFAVEQFF.

This clonotype was counted at least ten times. The V call is TRBV24-1, the J call TRBJ2-1, with 9 bases fitting TRBD2. The germline CDR1 and CDR2 sequences are KGHDR and SFDVKD. This CDR3 has 17 residues. J lost 0 bases, V lost 4 bases, and 6 bases had no gene match. CDR3 bases: TGTGCCACCAGTGAGCTTAGCGGGGGTGGCTCCTACAATGAGCAGTTCTTC. It yields the protein CATSELSGGGSYNEQFF.

This clonotype appeared many times. The chain combines TRBV20-1 with TRBJ2-1; D gene uncertain. The CDR3 sequence is 11 residues long. The V end was cut by 0 bases, the J end by 9 bases, with 6 bases between. The V gene's germline CDR1 is DFQATT and CDR2 SNEGSKA (reference sequence). CDR3 DNA sequence: TGCAGTGCTAGAGATCGTCTTGAGCAGTTCTTC. This translates into CSARDRLEQFF.

In DNA, the CDR3 is TGCAGCGCCCGCCGGACAGACTATGGCTACACCTTC. It specifies CSARRTDYGYTF. The chain is built from TRBV20-1 and TRBJ1-2; D may be TRBD1 (6 bases). The CDR3 is made up of 12 amino acids. The V gene's germline CDR1 is DFQATT and CDR2 SNEGSKA (reference sequence).

This clonotype has at least ten counts. The genes are TRBV6-5 and TRBJ1-2; 10 nucleotides line up with TRBD1. After removal of 3 bases from V and 10 bases from J, the junction contained 5 bases not matched to a gene. This CDR3 has 13 residues. CDR1 is MNHEY and CDR2 is SVGAGI in the germline V gene. The CDR3 coding sequence is TGTGCCAGCAGTTATCCTGGGACAGGGGACTACACCTTC. This encodes CASSYPGTGDYTF.

This clonotype was found many times. The chain carries TRBV7-2 and TRBJ1-6; 9 bases map to TRBD1. Germline CDR1 and CDR2: SGHTA and FQGNSA. The CDR3 spans 19 residues. After removal of 2 bases from V and 0 bases from J, the junction contained 8 bases not matched to a gene. CDR3 in amino acids: CASSLRTGVLSSYNSPLHF. The CDR3 region has the DNA TGTGCCAGCAGCTTACGGACAGGGGTTTTAAGCTCCTATAATTCACCCCTCCACTTT.

A few counts support this clonotype. The rearrangement joins TRBV5-1 to TRBJ2-3, with 9 bases lining up with TRBD2. The germline V gene encodes CDR1 SGHRS and CDR2 YFSETQ. V shed 0 bases, J shed 6 bases, and the junction held 2 bases outside the gene matches. The CDR3 is 14 residues long. CDR3 loop: CASSLGLADDTQYF. The CDR3 region has the DNA TGCGCCAGCAGCTTGGGACTAGCGGACGATACGCAGTATTTT.

Concerning this clonotype itself: This may stem from a read error, because a much larger clone lies one nucleotide away. This chain joins TRBV11-2 and TRBJ1-1, with D possibly TRBD1 on 5 matching bases. This CDR3 comprises 14 residues. In germline, CDR1 is SGHAT, CDR2 FQNNGV. Trimming shortened V by 5 bases and J by 4 bases, and 14 bases separated the two germline ends. CDR3 coding DNA: TGTGCCAGCAGCGAAGGGACTTTAGGCACTGAAGCTTTCTTT. Its translation: CASSEGTLGTEAFF.

V usage is TRBV13 and J usage is TRBJ2-7; D might be TRBD1 (5 bases). V was cut by 5 bases and J by 1 base, with 18 bases left in between. The CDR3 is made up of 16 amino acids. The germline CDR1 and CDR2 sequences are PRHDT and FYEKMQ (reference sequence). The CDR3 here is CASSAVDSTQSYEQYF. CDR3 DNA sequence: TGTGCCAGCAGCGCCGTTGACAGTACTCAATCCTACGAGCAGTACTTC.

This clonotype came up a few times. J is TRBJ1-5 and V is TRBV12-3 or TRBV12-4, with a tentative D call TRBD1 (6 bases). CDR3 size: 14 residues. V was pared by 9 bases and J by 4 bases, with 16 bases between. This CDR3 reads CASSRWGANQPQHF. CDR3 sequence (DNA): TGTGCCAGTTCTCGGTGGGGGGCGAATCAGCCCCAGCATTTT.

The rearrangement uses TRBV7-2 and TRBJ2-5, with unresolved D. Germline V gene data show CDR1 as SGHTA and CDR2 as FQGNSA. CDR3 size: 13 residues. Trimming stripped 5 bases from V and 11 bases from J, with 18 bases between. This CDR3 reads CASSSPAYNEQYF. CDR3 sequence (DNA): TGTGCCAGCAGCAGTCCGGCCTACAATGAGCAGTACTTC. The entire variable domain, with the rest obtained from reference TRBV7-2 and TRBJ2-5, is as follows: GAGVSQSPSNKVTEKGKDVELRCDPISGHTALYWYRQSLGQGLEFLIYFQGNSAPDKSGLPSDRFSAERTGGSVSTLTIQRTQQEDSAVYLCASSSPAYNEQYFGPGTRLLVL.